These 14 T cell receptor beta chains were all obtained from the same sample, sequenced in a study of tumor and adjacent non-tumor tissue in lung cancer. Three rounds of nested PCR, following a modified ARM-PCR protocol, produced the TCRbeta library. TCRdb fed the multiplex PCR reads into MiXCR, producing one record per CDR3 protein. This sample has about 82,000 distinct CDR3 sequences, with more than 60% found just once. The template was RNA from unsorted bulk tissue. Sequenced sample: lung tumor tissue. The source is a woman between 50 and 59 years old with non-small cell lung cancer.

In the case of this clonotype: Here the CDR3 omits its conserved ending phenylalanine or tryptophan, so a read error is the likely source. V is TRBV28 and J is TRBJ2-3, with D hard to call. The DNA end is a closer match to TRBJ1-5, so the J assignment may be wrong. The CDR3 covers 12 residues. Germline V CDR1 and CDR2: MDHEN, SYDVKM. The CDR3 sequence is CASSLIADTQHL. The DNA for the CDR3 is TGTGCCAGCAGCTTGATAGCAGACACGCAGCATTTG.

Comment on this clonotype: A much larger clone differs by one base, so this may be a read error. The chain joins TRBV5-1 to TRBJ1-5, with a possible D match to TRBD1 (5 bases). This CDR3 comprises 14 residues. Germline V lookup: CDR1 SGHRS, CDR2 YFSETQ. V shed 4 bases and J shed 4 bases, with 12 bases lying between them. The CDR3 spells CASSPGGFNQPQHF. The CDR3 nucleotides are TGCGCCAGCAGCCCCGGGGGGTTTAATCAGCCCCAGCATTTT. The variable domain in full, with the rest retrieved from reference TRBV5-1 and TRBJ1-5, is KAGVTQTPRYLIKTRGQQVTLSCSPISGHRSVSWYQQTPGQGLQFLFEYFSETQRNKGNFPGRFSGRQFSNSRSEMNVSTLELGDSALYLCASSPGGFNQPQHFGDGTRLSIL.

About this clonotype itself: This likely comes from a read error, as the CDR3 has no conserved phenylalanine or tryptophan at its end. No DNA is shown, since the ends of the CDR3 on it are uncertain; the CDR3 is the one TCRdb lists. V is TRBV28 and J is TRBJ2-5; the table's D gene call, TRBD1, was not cross checked with the DNA. The germline gives CDR1 MDHEN, CDR2 SYDVKM. The CDR3 sequence runs 14 residues, both termini included. Here the CDR3 reads CASSKRQGQETHYV.

Concerning this clonotype: The junction departs from the called germline gene at one end, perhaps through a read error. The chain uses TRBV6-1 and TRBJ1-2; a weak D match, TRBD1 (5 bases). The CDR3 is 15 residues long. Looked up from germline, CDR1 is MNHNS and CDR2 is SASEGT. As DNA, the CDR3 is TGCGCCAGCAGTGAATTTGGACATGAGAACTATGGCTACACCTTC. This translates into CASSEFGHENYGYTF.

Turning to this clonotype: This clone may be a read error of a much larger clone one base away. The rearrangement links TRBV7-9 to TRBJ1-5; D gene unclear. The CDR3 contains 12 residues. Germline CDR1 reads SEHNR; CDR2 reads FQNEAQ (reference sequence). The CDR3 loop reads CDSSPDDQPQHF. DNA for the CDR3: TGTGACAGCAGCCCGGACGATCAGCCCCAGCATTTT.

This clonotype was seen more than once but under ten times. A much bigger clone sits one base away, suggesting this may be a read error. The J gene is TRBJ2-7, the V gene TRBV20-1; 9 nucleotides agree with TRBD2. V was pared by 5 bases and J by 5 bases, with 13 bases of the junction left unmatched. The CDR3 is 15 residues long. The germline V gene encodes CDR1 DFQATT and CDR2 SNEGSKA (reference sequence). CDR3 DNA: TGCAGTGCTTCTGTAGCGGGAGAAGTGGTTAACGAGCAGTACTTC. Translated: CSASVAGEVVNEQYF.

Remarks on this clonotype: This CDR3 fails to terminate in the conserved phenylalanine or tryptophan, so it likely reflects a read error. CDR3 loop: CATNQLAGSNEQFL. CDR3 DNA sequence: TGTGCCACCAATCAACTAGCGGGATCCAATGAACAGTTCTTA. This chain joins TRBV6-6 and TRBJ2-1; 10 bases fit TRBD2. The V gene's germline CDR1 is MNHNY and CDR2 SVGAGI (reference sequence). This CDR3 region has 14 residues.

In the case of this clonotype: A read error is likely, as this CDR3 ends without the conserved phenylalanine or tryptophan. The V call is TRBV29-1, the J call TRBJ2-1; D may be TRBD2 (6 bases). Germline V gene lookup returns CDR1 SQVTM and CDR2 ANQGSEA. Trimming pared 0 bases from V and 6 bases from J, leaving 15 bases between. This CDR3 has 15 residues. As DNA, the CDR3 is TGCAGCGTTGAAGAGTCGACTAGGTCCACCAATGAGCAGTTCTCC. Its protein product is CSVEESTRSTNEQFS.

Concerning this clonotype: Sequence at one end of the junction differs from germline and may be a read error. CDR3 amino acids: CTSSSRTPVGKLFF. DNA of the CDR3: TGTACCAGCAGCTCCAGGACTCCAGTCGGGAAGCTGTTTTTT. The chain combines TRBV11-2 with TRBJ2-2; a weak D match, TRBD2 (5 bases). The CDR3 is 14 residues long. Germline V gene sequence: CDR1 SGHAT, CDR2 FQNNGV.

On this clonotype: It is likely a read error, because the conserved phenylalanine at the end of the CDR3 is missing. The genes are TRBV28 and TRBJ1-5; no definite D call. CDR1 and CDR2 (germline): MDHEN, SYDVKM. The CDR3 runs 17 residues. The CDR3 sequence is CASSLARLPDSNQAQHV. The CDR3 region has the DNA TGTGCCAGCAGTTTAGCCCGACTGCCTGATAGCAATCAGGCCCAGCATGTT.

This clonotype was counted a few times. The rearrangement links TRBV28 to TRBJ2-4; D is tentatively TRBD1 or TRBD2 (5 bases each). The CDR3 covers 16 residues. Trimming left V 7 bases short and J 3 bases short, with 19 bases between. Germline lookup yields CDR1 MDHEN and CDR2 SYDVKM. The CDR3 sequence: CASKPVNPGGKNIQYF. Written as DNA, the CDR3 is TGTGCCAGCAAACCAGTGAACCCTGGGGGCAAAAACATTCAGTACTTC.

About this clonotype itself: As the CDR3 is not closed by the conserved phenylalanine or tryptophan, this likely results from a read error. The chain uses TRBV10-2 and TRBJ1-2; D is possibly TRBD1 (6 bases). The V end was cut by 7 bases, the J end by 7 bases, with 10 bases between. Per the germline V gene, CDR1 is WSHSY and CDR2 is SAAADI. This CDR3 is 11 amino acids long. The CDR3 DNA reads as TGCGCCAGCAAGGGGGGTGGTGGCTACACCCTC. Its protein is CASKGGGGYTL.

Remarks on this clonotype: The junction does not match germline at one end; this may be a read error. The chain uses TRBV25-1 and TRBJ2-1; TRBD1 is a possible D gene (6 bases). Germline V lookup: CDR1 MGHDK, CDR2 SYGVNS. This CDR3 comprises 13 residues. CDR3 amino acids: CASRDRHNKEQFF. CDR3 DNA sequence: TGTGCCAGCAGAGACAGGCACAACAAAGAGCAGTTTTTC.

Remarks on this clonotype: The CDR3 does not end in the conserved phenylalanine or tryptophan, so this is likely a read error. The V gene is TRBV29-1, the J gene TRBJ2-1, with 9 nucleotides matching TRBD2. The CDR3 is made up of 14 amino acids. J was trimmed by 7 bases and V by 4 bases; bases with no gene match: 8. Germline-derived CDR1 and CDR2 are SQVTM and ANQGSEA. The CDR3 reads CSVGELAGANEQFL. The CDR3, as DNA: TGCAGCGTTGGGGAATTAGCGGGAGCGAATGAGCAGTTCCTC.